This TCR beta chain was recovered during a study of T cell responses to AZD1222 COVID-19 vaccine. TCRdb keeps only in-frame clones here, not all; method: immunoSEQ multiplex PCR. The data contain tens of thousands of clones, under 90% of them singletons. The count of this clone is one. The antigen remains unidentified. Germline CDR1 reads SGHRS; CDR2 reads YFSETQ. V lost 0 bases and J 4 bases, leaving 7 bases between the germline ends. This CDR3 has 13 amino acids. General study points: Scientists sampled the repertoires only once the peak T cell response had passed. Just a handful of AZD1222 recipients were seropositive at baseline.

The starting material was peripheral blood, obtained on day 0 of AZD1222 vaccination. The receptor comes from an adult in good health. J is TRBJ1-2 and V is TRBV5-1, with unresolved D. Here the CDR3 DNA reads TGCGCCAGCAGCTTGGATTATGCCTATGGCTACACCTTC. It translates to CASSLDYAYGYTF. Filled out from reference TRBV5-1 and TRBJ1-2, the complete variable domain reads KAGVTQTPRYLIKTRGQQVTLSCSPISGHRSVSWYQQTPGQGLQFLFEYFSETQRNKGNFPGRFSGRQFSNSRSEMNVSTLELGDSALYLCASSLDYAYGYTFGSGTRLTVV.